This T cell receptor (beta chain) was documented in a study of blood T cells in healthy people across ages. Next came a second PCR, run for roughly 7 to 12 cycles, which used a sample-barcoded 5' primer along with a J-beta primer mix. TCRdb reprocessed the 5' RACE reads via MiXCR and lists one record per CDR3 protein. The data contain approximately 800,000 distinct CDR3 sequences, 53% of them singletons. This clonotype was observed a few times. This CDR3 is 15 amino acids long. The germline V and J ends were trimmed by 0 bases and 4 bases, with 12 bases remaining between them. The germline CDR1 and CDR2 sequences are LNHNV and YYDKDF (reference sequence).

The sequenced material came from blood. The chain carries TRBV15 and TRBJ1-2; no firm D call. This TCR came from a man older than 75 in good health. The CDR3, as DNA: TGTGCCACCAGCAGAGATCTAGGACCGCCCTATGGCTACACCTTC. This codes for CATSRDLGPPYGYTF.